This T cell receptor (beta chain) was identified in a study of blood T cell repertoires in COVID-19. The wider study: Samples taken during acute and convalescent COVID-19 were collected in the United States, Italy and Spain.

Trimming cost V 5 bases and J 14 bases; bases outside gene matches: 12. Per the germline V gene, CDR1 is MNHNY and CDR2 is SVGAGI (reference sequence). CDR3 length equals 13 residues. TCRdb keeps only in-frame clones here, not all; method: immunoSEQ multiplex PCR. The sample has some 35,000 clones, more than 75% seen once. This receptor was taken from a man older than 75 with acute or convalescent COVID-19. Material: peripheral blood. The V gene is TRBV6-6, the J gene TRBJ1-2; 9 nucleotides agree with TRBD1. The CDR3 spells CASSLQDRGFLTF. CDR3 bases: TGTGCCAGCAGTCTCCAGGACAGGGGCTTTCTAACCTTC.